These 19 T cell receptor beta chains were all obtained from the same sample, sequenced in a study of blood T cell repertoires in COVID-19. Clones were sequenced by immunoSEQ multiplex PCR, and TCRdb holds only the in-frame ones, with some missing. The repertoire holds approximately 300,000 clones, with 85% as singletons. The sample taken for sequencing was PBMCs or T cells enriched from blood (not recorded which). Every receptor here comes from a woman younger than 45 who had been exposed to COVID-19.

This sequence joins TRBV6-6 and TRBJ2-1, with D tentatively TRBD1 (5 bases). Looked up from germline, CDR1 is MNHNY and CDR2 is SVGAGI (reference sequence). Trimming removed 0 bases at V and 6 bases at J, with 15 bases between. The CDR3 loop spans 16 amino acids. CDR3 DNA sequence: TGTGCCAGCAGTTACTCCCCCCAGACAGCCCGCAATGAGCAGTTCTTC. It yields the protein CASSYSPQTARNEQFF.

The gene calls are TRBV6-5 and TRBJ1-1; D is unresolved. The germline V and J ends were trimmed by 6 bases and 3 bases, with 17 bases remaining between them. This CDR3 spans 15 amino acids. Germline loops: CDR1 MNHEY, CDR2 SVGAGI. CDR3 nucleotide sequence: TGTGCCAGCAGGCCCCCCGGGAAACCTGACACTGAAGCTTTCTTT. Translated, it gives CASRPPGKPDTEAFF.

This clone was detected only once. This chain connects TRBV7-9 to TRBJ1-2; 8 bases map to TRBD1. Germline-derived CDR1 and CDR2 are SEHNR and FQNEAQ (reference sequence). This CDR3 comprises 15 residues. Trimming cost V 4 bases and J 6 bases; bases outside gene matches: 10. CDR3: CASSSRTGRWDGYTF. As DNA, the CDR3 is TGTGCCAGCAGCTCCCGGACAGGGAGGTGGGATGGCTACACCTTC.

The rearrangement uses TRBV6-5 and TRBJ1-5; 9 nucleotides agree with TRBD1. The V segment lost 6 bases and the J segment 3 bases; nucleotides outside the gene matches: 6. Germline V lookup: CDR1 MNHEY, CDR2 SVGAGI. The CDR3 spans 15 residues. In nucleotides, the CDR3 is TGTGCCAGCAGCGAGGGGACAGGGAACAATCAGCCCCAGCATTTT. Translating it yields CASSEGTGNNQPQHF.

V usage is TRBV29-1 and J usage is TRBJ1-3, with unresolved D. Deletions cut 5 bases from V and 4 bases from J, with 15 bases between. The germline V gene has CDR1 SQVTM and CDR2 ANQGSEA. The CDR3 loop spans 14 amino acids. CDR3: CSVLDYSKGNTIYF. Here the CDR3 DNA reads TGCAGCGTTCTGGACTACTCGAAGGGAAACACCATATATTTT.

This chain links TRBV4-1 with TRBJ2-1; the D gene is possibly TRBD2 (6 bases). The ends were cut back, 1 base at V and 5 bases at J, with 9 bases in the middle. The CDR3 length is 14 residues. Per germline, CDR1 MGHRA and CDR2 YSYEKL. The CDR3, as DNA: TGCGCCAGCAGCCAAGGGGACTCGAACAATGAGCAGTTCTTC. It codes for CASSQGDSNNEQFF.

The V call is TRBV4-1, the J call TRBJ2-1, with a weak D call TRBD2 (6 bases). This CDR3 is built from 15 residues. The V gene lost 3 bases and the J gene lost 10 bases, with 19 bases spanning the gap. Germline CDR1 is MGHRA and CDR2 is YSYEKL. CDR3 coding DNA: TGCGCCAGCAGCCAGGCGGAACGGAGGGGCGCAGAGCAGTTCTTC. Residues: CASSQAERRGAEQFF.

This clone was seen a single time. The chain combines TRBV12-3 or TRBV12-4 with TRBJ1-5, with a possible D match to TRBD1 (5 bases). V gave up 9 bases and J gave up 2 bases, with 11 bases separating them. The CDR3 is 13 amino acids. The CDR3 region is CASRRGRNQPQHF. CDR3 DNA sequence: TGTGCCAGTCGGCGGGGACGCAATCAGCCCCAGCATTTT.

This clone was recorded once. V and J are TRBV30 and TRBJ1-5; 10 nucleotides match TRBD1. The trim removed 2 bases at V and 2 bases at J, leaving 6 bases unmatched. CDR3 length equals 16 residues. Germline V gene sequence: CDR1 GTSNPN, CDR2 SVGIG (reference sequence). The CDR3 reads CAWSWTGGFGNQPQHF. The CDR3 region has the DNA TGTGCCTGGAGTTGGACAGGGGGTTTTGGCAATCAGCCCCAGCATTTT.

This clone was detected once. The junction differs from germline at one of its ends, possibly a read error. In DNA form, the CDR3 reads TGCGCCAGTAGTGTGTTTGAGGGACCCCTCCACTTT. It encodes CASSVFEGPLHF. This sequence joins TRBV10-1 and TRBJ1-6; D call uncertain. The germline CDR1 and CDR2 sequences are WNHNN and SYGVQD (reference sequence). The length of the CDR3 is 12 residues.

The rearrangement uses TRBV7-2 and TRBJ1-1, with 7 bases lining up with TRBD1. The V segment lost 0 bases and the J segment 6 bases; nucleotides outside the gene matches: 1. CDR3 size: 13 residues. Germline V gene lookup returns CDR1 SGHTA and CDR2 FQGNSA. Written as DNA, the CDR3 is TGTGCCAGCAGCTTAGCGAGGGGGCCTGAAGCTTTCTTT. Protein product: CASSLARGPEAFF. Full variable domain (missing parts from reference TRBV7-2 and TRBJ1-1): GAGVSQSPSNKVTEKGKDVELRCDPISGHTALYWYRQSLGQGLEFLIYFQGNSAPDKSGLPSDRFSAERTGGSVSTLTIQRTQQEDSAVYLCASSLARGPEAFFGQGTRLTVV.

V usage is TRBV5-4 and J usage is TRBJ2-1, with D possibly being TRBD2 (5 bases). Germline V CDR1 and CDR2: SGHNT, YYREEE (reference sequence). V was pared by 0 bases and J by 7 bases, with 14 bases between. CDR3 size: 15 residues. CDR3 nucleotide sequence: TGTGCCAGCAGCTTGGGGCAACCCGGGGTTAATGAGCAGTTCTTC. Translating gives CASSLGQPGVNEQFF.

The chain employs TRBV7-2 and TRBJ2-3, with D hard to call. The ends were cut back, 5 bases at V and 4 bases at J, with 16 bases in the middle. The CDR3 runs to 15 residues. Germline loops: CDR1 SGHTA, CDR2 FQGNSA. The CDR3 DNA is TGTGCCAGCAGCCCAGGAACCGCGATCGCAGATACGCAGTATTTT. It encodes CASSPGTAIADTQYF.

The CDR3 DNA reads TGTGCCAGCAGCCCCCCGGGACTAGCGGGGGGTTACAATGAGCAGTTCTTC. It translates to CASSPPGLAGGYNEQFF. The chain is built from TRBV9 and TRBJ2-1, with 15 bases aligning to TRBD2. V lost 4 bases to trimming and J lost 4 bases; unmatched junction nucleotides: 6. This CDR3 is built from 17 residues. Germline loops: CDR1 SGDLS, CDR2 YYNGEE.

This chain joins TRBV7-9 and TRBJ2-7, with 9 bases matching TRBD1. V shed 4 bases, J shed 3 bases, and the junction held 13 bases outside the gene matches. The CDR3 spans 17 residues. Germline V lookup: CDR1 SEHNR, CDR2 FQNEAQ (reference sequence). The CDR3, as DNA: TGTGCCAGCAGCTCGTACATCCGGGACAGGGTTATCTACGAGCAGTACTTC. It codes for CASSSYIRDRVIYEQYF.

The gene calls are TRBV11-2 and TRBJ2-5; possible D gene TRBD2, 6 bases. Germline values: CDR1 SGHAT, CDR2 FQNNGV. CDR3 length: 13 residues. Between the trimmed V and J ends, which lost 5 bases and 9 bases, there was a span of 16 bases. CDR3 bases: TGTGCCAGCAGCCCGGCCGTGGGCGGGGCCCAGTACTTC. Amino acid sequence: CASSPAVGGAQYF.

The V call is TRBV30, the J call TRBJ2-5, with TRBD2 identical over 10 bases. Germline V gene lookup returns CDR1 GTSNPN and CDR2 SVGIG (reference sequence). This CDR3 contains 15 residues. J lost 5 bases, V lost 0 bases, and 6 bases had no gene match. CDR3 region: CAWSVPAGGLETQYF. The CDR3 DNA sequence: TGTGCCTGGAGTGTACCAGCGGGGGGGCTTGAGACCCAGTACTTC. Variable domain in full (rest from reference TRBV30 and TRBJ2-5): SQTIHQWPATLVQPVGSPLSLECTVEGTSNPNLYWYRQAAGRGLQLLFYSVGIGQISSEVPQNLSASRPQDRQFILSSKKLLLSDSGFYLCAWSVPAGGLETQYFGPGTRLLVL.

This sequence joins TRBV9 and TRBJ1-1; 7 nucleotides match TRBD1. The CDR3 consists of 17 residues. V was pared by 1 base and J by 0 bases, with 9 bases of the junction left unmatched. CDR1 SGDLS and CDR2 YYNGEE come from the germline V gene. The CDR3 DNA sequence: TGTGCCAGCAGCGTAACCACACAGGGGCCGATGAACACTGAAGCTTTCTTT. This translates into CASSVTTQGPMNTEAFF.

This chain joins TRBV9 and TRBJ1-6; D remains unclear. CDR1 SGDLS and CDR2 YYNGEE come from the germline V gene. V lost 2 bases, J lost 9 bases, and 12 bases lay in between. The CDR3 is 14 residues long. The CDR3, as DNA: TGTGCCAGCAGCGTTTTGGACTTGAGTTCACCCCTCCACTTT. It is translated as CASSVLDLSSPLHF.